Reported below is one T cell receptor (beta chain). The target antigen is unknown. cDNA serving as the sequencing template came from extracted, reverse transcribed RNA. Sequenced by immunoSEQ multiplex PCR; TCRdb stores in-frame clones only, minus some. The profile shows hundreds of thousands of clones, roughly 60% of them singletons. Trimming cost V 4 bases and J 6 bases; bases outside gene matches: 20. Germline CDR1 reads SGHRS; CDR2 reads YFSETQ. This CDR3 contains 18 residues. The data were taken from a study of CD8+ T cells in alopecia areata. Broader study findings: Scalp clonality and expanded CD8+ clones among the top 100 fell significantly with tofacitinib. Greater clonality was observed in lesional scalp samples, especially alopecia totalis/universalis, versus normal scalp.

Stated treatment: oral pan-JAK inhibitor, 5-10 mg twice daily. The chain links TRBV5-1 to TRBJ1-1, with 8 nucleotides matching TRBD1. The sequences come from CD4+ T cells sorted from blood, collected around week 54, from a patient treated with tofacitinib. The sequence was collected from a human donor with alopecia areata. DNA for the CDR3: TGCGCCAGCAGCGTTATTACCGGGACAGGCTGGGAAGCGCCTGAAGCTTTCTTT. The encoded protein is CASSVITGTGWEAPEAFF. Combining the CDR3 with reference TRBV5-1 and TRBJ1-1 gives the whole variable domain KAGVTQTPRYLIKTRGQQVTLSCSPISGHRSVSWYQQTPGQGLQFLFEYFSETQRNKGNFPGRFSGRQFSNSRSEMNVSTLELGDSALYLCASSVITGTGWEAPEAFFGQGTRLTVV.